Shown below are 8 T cell receptor beta chains from a single sample sequenced in a study of T cells expressing NK-cell markers. TCRdb re-called the 5' RACE reads and catalogs CDR3 proteins one per entry, DNA excluded. Here the sample table reports about 150,000 distinct CDR3 sequences. The sequenced sample consisted of blood T cells: a sorted CD56 or NKG2C T cell subset, CD4+ or CD8+ T cells, or bulk PBMC T cells (not recorded which). These receptors were obtained from a woman aged 45 to 65 in good health.

The chain links TRBV28 to TRBJ2-3; TCRdb's D call, TRBD1, is unchecked because there is no DNA. CDR1 and CDR2 (germline): MDHEN, SYDVKM. CDR3 length: 14 residues. This CDR3 is CASAVSQGPDTQYF. The full variable domain, in which reference TRBV28 and TRBJ2-3 provide the parts outside the CDR3, is DVKVTQSSRYLVKRTGEKVFLECVQDMDHENMFWYRQDPGLGLRLIYFSYDVKMKEKGDIPEGYSVSREKKERFSLILESASTNQTSMYLCASAVSQGPDTQYFGPGTRLTVL.

The gene calls are TRBV12-3 or TRBV12-4 and TRBJ2-1; TCRdb's assignment of TRBD2 cannot be checked, as there is no DNA. This CDR3 is 15 amino acids long. CDR3 sequence reads: CASSPTGGSVHEQFF.

The chain joins TRBV7-6 to TRBJ1-4. The CDR3 consists of 15 residues. The germline V gene has CDR1 SGHVS and CDR2 FNYEAQ. The CDR3 loop reads CASSLEVRLYEKLFF.

The V call is TRBV5-1, the J call TRBJ2-5; as DNA is missing, the TRBD2 call by TCRdb cannot be tested. Germline CDR1 is SGHRS and CDR2 is YFSETQ. The CDR3 runs 14 residues. Here the CDR3 reads CASSLRGERETQYF.

The CDR3 sequence: CAISESSRGETQYF. The chain is built from TRBV10-3 and TRBJ2-5; TCRdb reports TRBD1, a call that lacks DNA to check it against. This CDR3 comprises 14 residues. Per germline, CDR1 ENHRY and CDR2 SYGVKD.

The chain carries TRBV10-3 and TRBJ1-5. Germline CDR1 reads ENHRY; CDR2 reads SYGVKD. This CDR3 has 13 amino acids. CDR3: CAISPADNQPQHF.

The J gene is TRBJ2-5, the V gene TRBV7-9; TCRdb's D gene call, TRBD1, goes unchecked for lack of DNA. Germline lookup yields CDR1 SEHNR and CDR2 FQNEAQ (reference sequence). This CDR3 spans 16 amino acids. The CDR3 here is CASRGVAQGVEETQYF.

This sequence joins TRBV29-1 and TRBJ2-2. This CDR3 spans 12 amino acids. The germline V gene has CDR1 SQVTM and CDR2 ANQGSEA. CDR3 region: CSVREFGGELFF.